Reported below is one T cell receptor (beta chain). Its antigen is undetermined. These data come from a study of shared clonotypes between healthy human individuals. Study-level background: Donors consisted of two women and a few men between 18 and 49.

The naive CD8 population came from CD45RO-negative cells selected for CCR7, without terminally differentiated effector memory CD45RA+ cells. Among the donors, all were Caucasian adults who lived in Nashville, Tennessee. Data came from immunoSEQ multiplex PCR; TCRdb stores just in-frame clones and leaves some out. The table has roughly 2.1 million clones, around 93% seen once. The CDR3 covers 15 residues. Trimming removed 6 bases at V and 0 bases at J, with 13 bases between. Germline V gene lookup returns CDR1 MNHEY and CDR2 SMNVEV (reference sequence). Overall study results and limits: Generally, naive subsets (rather than memory subsets) showed larger estimated richness. The expectation was that sequencing depth would affect clonotype sharing among donors.

This sequence joins TRBV27 and TRBJ2-3; possibly TRBD2 for D (6 bases). The source of this sequence is a man aged 18-30 years in good health. Some clones in this sample may be carry-over from other donors' samples. Sequencing used naive CD8+ T cells from PBMCs. The chain's CDR3 is CASSPLGSSTDTQYF. CDR3 nucleotide sequence: TGTGCCAGCAGCCCACTCGGGAGTAGCACAGATACGCAGTATTTT.